These 8 T cell receptor beta chains originate from one sample sequenced in a study of identical twins. TCRdb processed the 5' RACE reads anew with MiXCR; each CDR3 protein has one entry. The sample lists fewer than 500,000 distinct CDR3 sequences, 13% to 15% occurring once. These data were also filed under a second study, of yellow fever vaccine responses in identical twins.

Sequenced input: CD4+ T cells sorted from blood. The source of these receptors is a woman under 30 in good health.

The rearrangement joins TRBV6-1 to TRBJ2-2; D is unresolved. CDR3 length equals 14 residues. Germline-derived CDR1 and CDR2 are MNHNS and SASEGT. V was clipped by 7 bases and J by 1 base, with 10 bases between them. CDR3 DNA: TGTGCCAGCATAGTTCGCCGGAACACCGGGGAGCTGTTTTTT. It codes for CASIVRRNTGELFF.

The chain carries TRBV20-1 and TRBJ2-7; D tentatively fits TRBD1 or TRBD2 (6 bases each). The germline V gene has CDR1 DFQATT and CDR2 SNEGSKA (reference sequence). The germline V and J ends were trimmed by 4 bases and 3 bases, with 16 bases remaining between them. CDR3 size: 14 residues. The CDR3 DNA reads TGCAGTGCTACTGAGGAGGGGGTGGTCTACGAGCAGTACTTC. Its protein is CSATEEGVVYEQYF.

This clonotype was observed a handful of times. The chain couples TRBV20-1 to TRBJ1-5, with D possibly TRBD1 on 5 matching bases. Germline CDR1 and CDR2: DFQATT and SNEGSKA (reference sequence). The CDR3 totals 16 residues. Trimming took 5 bases from V and 0 from J, leaving 17 bases between them. CDR3 region: CSAYPRGRVSNQPQHF. The CDR3 DNA is TGCAGTGCTTATCCCCGGGGCAGGGTTAGCAATCAGCCCCAGCATTTT.

The J gene is TRBJ2-1, the V gene TRBV30, with TRBD2 matching over 10 bases. V shed 4 bases and J 4 bases; nucleotides not matched to a gene: 13. CDR3 length equals 17 residues. CDR1 and CDR2 (germline): GTSNPN, SVGIG (reference sequence). The CDR3 is CAWTVDLAGARYNEQFF. In DNA form, the CDR3 reads TGTGCCTGGACCGTGGACCTAGCGGGGGCCCGATACAATGAGCAGTTCTTC. The full variable domain, its missing parts supplied by reference TRBV30 and TRBJ2-1, is SQTIHQWPATLVQPVGSPLSLECTVEGTSNPNLYWYRQAAGRGLQLLFYSVGIGQISSEVPQNLSASRPQDRQFILSSKKLLLSDSGFYLCAWTVDLAGARYNEQFFGPGTRLTVL.

The table lists this clonotype with a few counts. The genes are TRBV20-1 and TRBJ2-1, with 10 bases matching TRBD1. Germline values: CDR1 DFQATT, CDR2 SNEGSKA (reference sequence). The CDR3 consists of 16 residues. With V trimmed by 2 bases and J by 5 bases, 9 bases remained unmatched. This chain's CDR3 is CSARTPGQGRNNEQFF. DNA for the CDR3: TGCAGTGCTAGAACTCCGGGACAGGGGAGAAACAATGAGCAGTTCTTC.

The chain has TRBV12-3 or TRBV12-4 and TRBJ1-2, with D unresolved. V lost 3 bases, J lost 7 bases, and 9 bases lay in between. CDR3 size: 12 residues. The CDR3 is CASSFSLSGYTF. CDR3 coding DNA: TGTGCCAGCAGTTTTAGCCTGAGTGGCTACACCTTC.

This rearrangement joins TRBV2 to TRBJ2-4; TRBD1 matches 8 bases. This CDR3 is built from 15 residues. Germline V lookup: CDR1 SNHLY, CDR2 FYNNEI. With V trimmed by 7 bases and J by 1 base, 6 bases remained unmatched. Written as DNA, the CDR3 is TGTGCCAGCAAGGCCCAGGGGGCGGCCAAAAACATTCAGTACTTC. Residues: CASKAQGAAKNIQYF.

The chain is built from TRBV3-1 and TRBJ2-1; 9 positions match TRBD2. V trimming: 3 bases; J trimming: 3 bases; junction bases outside the gene matches: 3. The CDR3 covers 15 residues. Germline CDR1 LGHDT, CDR2 YNNKEL (reference sequence). CDR3 bases: TGTGCCAGCAGCCACAAGCGGGGGGTCTACAATGAGCAGTTCTTC. Its protein is CASSHKRGVYNEQFF.